The 28 T cell receptor beta chains below come from one sample, sequenced in a study of CD8 T cells in ankylosing spondylitis. No antigen has been assigned to these receptors. In TCRdb, the 5' RACE reads were re-called with MiXCR into one record per CDR3 protein. The sample consists of under 450,000 distinct CDR3 sequences, over 15% of them appearing once. Study results and caveats: What seemed typical of ankylosing spondylitis blood was a TCR beta motif built from roughly eight highly homologous variants.

Sequenced: blood, either unsorted or a sorted T cell fraction (not recorded which). These receptors were collected from a male donor with ankylosing spondylitis.

This clonotype appeared a few times. This chain connects TRBV12-3 or TRBV12-4 to TRBJ1-5; TRBD1 might be the D (5 bases). Trimming stripped 7 bases from V and 4 bases from J, with 14 bases between. CDR3 size: 14 residues. The CDR3 sequence is CASNPTGGNQPQHF. CDR3 DNA sequence: TGTGCCAGCAACCCCACAGGAGGAAATCAGCCCCAGCATTTT.

This clonotype appeared many times. The V call is TRBV2, the J call TRBJ1-5, with D maybe TRBD1 (5 bases). The germline CDR1 and CDR2 sequences are SNHLY and FYNNEI. The ends were cut back, 7 bases at V and 4 bases at J, with 17 bases in the middle. The CDR3 extends over 15 amino acids. CDR3 coding DNA: TGTGCCAGCACCGGCTCAGGGACTTGGAATCAGCCCCAGCATTTT. Its translation: CASTGSGTWNQPQHF.

This clonotype was observed a few times. The rearrangement links TRBV7-3 to TRBJ2-3; the D is unclear. This CDR3 contains 14 residues. V was cut by 4 bases and J by 1 base, with 9 bases left in between. Per the germline V gene, CDR1 is SGHTA and CDR2 is FQGTGA. Here the CDR3 reads CASSWNPGTDTQYF. The CDR3 region has the DNA TGTGCCAGCAGCTGGAACCCTGGCACAGATACGCAGTATTTT.

This clonotype has more than one count but fewer than ten. V and J are TRBV5-1 and TRBJ1-6, with TRBD1 identical over 9 bases. CDR3 length equals 16 residues. V shed 3 bases and J 10 bases; nucleotides not matched to a gene: 11. CDR1 is SGHRS, CDR2 YFSETQ, per germline. CDR3 loop: CASSSNPQGAGSPLHF. The CDR3 DNA reads as TGCGCCAGCAGCTCGAATCCACAGGGGGCTGGGTCACCCCTCCACTTT.

This clonotype was seen a few times. The chain employs TRBV6-1 and TRBJ2-6, with 7 bases that match TRBD1. With V trimmed by 7 bases and J by 1 base, 4 bases remained unmatched. The CDR3 consists of 15 residues. The germline gives CDR1 MNHNS, CDR2 SASEGT. In DNA form, the CDR3 reads TGTGCCAGCATAAGGGGACAGTCTGGGGCCAACGTCCTGACTTTC. Its translation is CASIRGQSGANVLTF.

V usage is TRBV27 and J usage is TRBJ1-6, with D perhaps TRBD1 (5 bases). CDR3 length: 18 amino acids. Between the trimmed V and J ends, which lost 1 base and 0 bases, there was a span of 13 bases. Per the germline V gene, CDR1 is MNHEY and CDR2 is SMNVEV (reference sequence). This chain's CDR3 is CASSLWGGDRSYNSPLHF. The CDR3 DNA reads as TGTGCCAGCAGTTTATGGGGAGGGGACCGCTCCTATAATTCACCCCTCCACTTT.

This clonotype has just a few counts. This sequence joins TRBV7-9 and TRBJ2-7, with a possible D match to TRBD1 (6 bases). Germline V gene lookup returns CDR1 SEHNR and CDR2 FQNEAQ (reference sequence). CDR3 length equals 16 residues. V was cut by 0 bases and J by 10 bases, with 22 bases left in between. CDR3 DNA: TGTGCCAGCAGCTTAGCCCTAACAGGGAGCCGAGGAAACCAGTACTTC. Protein product: CASSLALTGSRGNQYF.

V and J are TRBV29-1 and TRBJ2-3; D is uncertain. The ends were cut back, 4 bases at V and 4 bases at J, with 9 bases in the middle. CDR3 length: 12 amino acids. Germline V lookup: CDR1 SQVTM, CDR2 ANQGSEA. CDR3 bases: TGCAGCGTTGTAGAAGGAGCAGATACGCAGTATTTT. Protein product: CSVVEGADTQYF.

In this sample, this clonotype turned up a few times. J is TRBJ1-1 and V is TRBV28; maybe TRBD1 (5 bases). There are 13 residues in the CDR3. Germline V gene sequence: CDR1 MDHEN, CDR2 SYDVKM. V dropped 6 bases and J dropped 4 bases, with 12 bases sitting between them. DNA for the CDR3: TGTGCCAGCAGACTCCCGAGGGGCACTGAAGCTTTCTTT. Translating gives CASRLPRGTEAFF. Variable domain in full (rest from reference TRBV28 and TRBJ1-1): DVKVTQSSRYLVKRTGEKVFLECVQDMDHENMFWYRQDPGLGLRLIYFSYDVKMKEKGDIPEGYSVSREKKERFSLILESASTNQTSMYLCASRLPRGTEAFFGQGTRLTVV.

The table lists this clonotype with a few counts. This chain joins TRBV7-9 and TRBJ2-1; the D gene is possibly TRBD2 (6 bases). V lost 1 base, J lost 8 bases, and 15 bases lay in between. CDR1 and CDR2 (germline): SEHNR, FQNEAQ (reference sequence). The CDR3 consists of 15 residues. CDR3 protein: CASSLGKGGEDEQFF. As DNA, the CDR3 is TGTGCCAGCAGCTTAGGTAAGGGAGGAGAGGATGAGCAGTTCTTC.

The table lists this clonotype with a few counts. This chain connects TRBV28 to TRBJ2-1; D gene unclear. With 6 bases removed from V and 8 bases from J, the gap between germline ends came to 8 bases. The CDR3 is 11 amino acids. CDR1 is MDHEN and CDR2 is SYDVKM in the germline V gene. CDR3 nucleotide sequence: TGTGCCAGCAGGAAAGGTGATGAGCAGTTCTTC. Its translation is CASRKGDEQFF.

This clonotype turned up a few times. This chain uses TRBV6-6 with TRBJ2-1; D uncertain. Germline CDR1 and CDR2: MNHNY and SVGAGI (reference sequence). Trimming left V 6 bases short and J 7 bases short, with 13 bases between. CDR3 length: 13 amino acids. The chain's CDR3 is CASSQPRQNEQFF. DNA for the CDR3: TGTGCCAGCAGCCAACCACGGCAGAATGAGCAGTTCTTC.

CDR3 in amino acids: CASSPFGSLESVSWTSYEQYF. The CDR3 bases are TGTGCCAGCAGTCCCTTTGGTAGTTTGGAGAGTGTAAGTTGGACCTCCTACGAGCAGTACTTC. The chain is built from TRBV11-1 and TRBJ2-7; D call uncertain. V lost 6 bases, J lost 0 bases, and 33 bases lay in between. The CDR3 is 21 amino acids. From germline, CDR1 is SGHAT and CDR2 FQDESV (reference sequence).

The chain uses TRBV12-3 or TRBV12-4 and TRBJ1-1; D ambiguous. The CDR3 loop spans 13 amino acids. V was pared by 6 bases and J by 4 bases, with 12 bases between. The DNA for the CDR3 is TGTGCCAGCAGGTTGAGCGGGAGCACTGAAGCTTTCTTT. Translated: CASRLSGSTEAFF.

This clonotype has only a few counts. The DNA for the CDR3 is TGTGCCAGCAGCTCCGGGACTAGCTTTGGGGGGACTCACAATGAGCAGTTCTTC. Translating it yields CASSSGTSFGGTHNEQFF. The chain employs TRBV12-3 or TRBV12-4 and TRBJ2-1; 9 positions match TRBD2. This CDR3 region has 18 residues. V lost 6 bases, J lost 5 bases, and 17 bases stayed unmatched.

This clonotype was recorded many times. V and J are TRBV12-3 or TRBV12-4 and TRBJ2-2, with TRBD1 matching 10 bases. The CDR3 loop spans 16 amino acids. V shed 10 bases, J shed 1 base, and the junction held 9 bases outside the gene matches. The CDR3 DNA reads TGTGCCACCCCGGGACAGGGGCGATTGAACACCGGGGAGCTGTTTTTT. As protein: CATPGQGRLNTGELFF.

This clonotype has just a few counts. The rearrangement joins TRBV28 to TRBJ2-3; TRBD1 matches at 8 bases. Germline CDR1 reads MDHEN; CDR2 reads SYDVKM. This CDR3 region has 15 residues. Losses at the gene ends were 7 bases for V and 3 bases for J; bases not matched to a gene: 9. Written as DNA, the CDR3 is TGTGCCAGCAAATCACCGGGACAGGAGACAGATACGCAGTATTTT. The encoded protein is CASKSPGQETDTQYF.

There are a few counts of this clonotype. J is TRBJ1-1 and V is TRBV12-3 or TRBV12-4; unclear D gene. The V end lost 1 base, the J end lost 3 bases, and 9 bases lay between the germline ends. The CDR3 covers 14 residues. This chain's CDR3 is CASSLGGRYTEAFF. As DNA, the CDR3 is TGTGCCAGCAGTTTAGGGGGTCGGTACACTGAAGCTTTCTTT.

This chain connects TRBV9 to TRBJ2-5, with TRBD2 as a possible D gene (5 bases). This CDR3 has 14 amino acids. Between the trimmed V and J ends, which lost 4 bases and 1 base, there was a span of 11 bases. Germline-derived CDR1 and CDR2 are SGDLS and YYNGEE. Written as DNA, the CDR3 is TGTGCCAGCAGCACCTCAGCGGTCCAAGAGACCCAGTACTTC. Its protein product is CASSTSAVQETQYF.

This clonotype was counted at least ten times. This chain connects TRBV5-1 to TRBJ1-1; D unresolved. The CDR3 has 14 amino acids. Germline CDR1 SGHRS, CDR2 YFSETQ. Deletions cut 2 bases from V and 1 base from J, with 9 bases between. Here the CDR3 DNA reads TGCGCCAGCAGCTTACAACTGGCGAACACTGAAGCTTTCTTT. Translation gives CASSLQLANTEAFF. Full variable domain (rest looked up from reference TRBV5-1 and TRBJ1-1): KAGVTQTPRYLIKTRGQQVTLSCSPISGHRSVSWYQQTPGQGLQFLFEYFSETQRNKGNFPGRFSGRQFSNSRSEMNVSTLELGDSALYLCASSLQLANTEAFFGQGTRLTVV.

This clonotype has just a few counts. The chain links TRBV7-2 to TRBJ2-7, with 11 bases aligning to TRBD1. After removal of 2 bases from V and 7 bases from J, the junction contained 4 bases not matched to a gene. Germline assignment: CDR1 SGHTA and CDR2 FQGNSA. CDR3 size: 14 residues. The DNA of the CDR3 is TGTGCCAGCAGCTTATGGCGGGACAGGGGGGAGCAGTACTTC. It encodes CASSLWRDRGEQYF.

This clonotype has at least ten counts. The CDR3, as DNA: TGCAGCGTTGAAGGTGTTTGGGGGCGCCGGACTGAAGCTTTCTTT. Its protein product is CSVEGVWGRRTEAFF. The genes are TRBV29-1 and TRBJ1-1, with a possible D match to TRBD1 (6 bases). Germline V gene data show CDR1 as SQVTM and CDR2 as ANQGSEA. V lost 1 base to trimming and J lost 5 bases, with 17 bases between them. The CDR3 has 15 amino acids.

The rearrangement links TRBV12-3 or TRBV12-4 to TRBJ2-2; 9 bases match TRBD1. CDR3 length equals 15 residues. The ends lost 4 bases at V and 5 bases at J; junction bases unmatched: 5. The CDR3 DNA reads TGTGCCAGCAGTTCACAGGGGGCGGTGACCGGGGAGCTGTTTTTT. It translates to CASSSQGAVTGELFF.

There are a few counts of this clonotype. The chain links TRBV19 to TRBJ2-6; 8 bases align to TRBD1. The V segment lost 7 bases and the J segment 1 base; nucleotides outside the gene matches: 12. The germline V gene has CDR1 LNHDA and CDR2 SQIVND (reference sequence). This CDR3 contains 18 residues. CDR3: CASNPPRQGRSGANVLTF. The CDR3, as DNA: TGTGCCAGTAATCCCCCGCGACAGGGGAGGTCTGGGGCCAACGTCCTGACTTTC.

In its sample, this clonotype was seen a few times. J is TRBJ2-1 and V is TRBV7-9, with 11 bases identical to TRBD2. V was clipped by 3 bases and J by 0 bases; unmatched bases: 4. This CDR3 has 17 amino acids. Germline CDR1 is SEHNR and CDR2 is FQNEAQ (reference sequence). The CDR3 sequence is CASSFITSGGSYNEQFF. The DNA of the CDR3 is TGTGCCAGCAGCTTCATCACTAGCGGGGGCTCCTACAATGAGCAGTTCTTC.

This chain uses TRBV20-1 with TRBJ2-2; 9 positions agree with TRBD2. V shed 6 bases, J shed 3 bases, and the junction held 8 bases outside the gene matches. CDR1 and CDR2 (germline): DFQATT, SNEGSKA (reference sequence). CDR3 length: 15 residues. CDR3 coding DNA: TGCAGTGCCTCGACTAGCGGTCTTCACACCGGGGAGCTGTTTTTT. Its protein product is CSASTSGLHTGELFF.

A remark on this clonotype: Sequence at one end of the junction differs from germline and may be a read error. V gene TRBV20-1 combines with J gene TRBJ2-1; 10 positions agree with TRBD1. The CDR3 consists of 15 residues. Germline V gene sequence: CDR1 DFQATT, CDR2 SNEGSKA (reference sequence). The CDR3: CSARDMGQGFNEKFF. CDR3 nucleotides: TGCAGTGCTAGAGATATGGGACAGGGGTTCAATGAGAAGTTCTTC.

This chain links TRBV5-1 with TRBJ1-2, with 9 bases matching TRBD1. V trimming: 6 bases; J trimming: 7 bases; junction bases outside the gene matches: 7. Germline assignment: CDR1 SGHRS and CDR2 YFSETQ. The CDR3 is 13 residues long. The CDR3 is CASTGTGTGGYTF. CDR3 DNA: TGCGCCAGCACCGGGACAGGGACCGGTGGCTACACCTTC.